Below, 11 T cell receptor beta chains from the same sample are listed, as sequenced in a study of blood T cells in healthy people across ages. A second PCR, run for 7 to 11 cycles, used a sample-barcoded 5' primer plus a J-beta primer mix. TCRdb re-analysed the 5' RACE reads in MiXCR, keeping a single row per CDR3 protein. The sample records about 800,000 distinct CDR3 sequences, 20% to 25% being singletons. The same specimen was also included in a second study, on T cells of mothers and their children.

The material sequenced was blood. The receptors come from a boy younger than 18 in good health.

The V and J genes are TRBV5-1 and TRBJ2-1; D call uncertain. Germline-derived CDR1 and CDR2 are SGHRS and YFSETQ. The CDR3 is 16 amino acids. Between the trimmed V and J ends, which lost 0 bases and 4 bases, there was a span of 14 bases. The CDR3 loop is CASSLEIVSAYNEQFF. CDR3 DNA sequence: TGCGCCAGCAGCTTGGAGATAGTTTCCGCTTACAATGAGCAGTTCTTC. The full variable domain, completed using reference TRBV5-1 and TRBJ2-1, is KAGVTQTPRYLIKTRGQQVTLSCSPISGHRSVSWYQQTPGQGLQFLFEYFSETQRNKGNFPGRFSGRQFSNSRSEMNVSTLELGDSALYLCASSLEIVSAYNEQFFGPGTRLTVL.

The genes are TRBV4-1 and TRBJ2-3; no firm D call. V lost 0 bases and J 0 bases, leaving 10 bases between the germline ends. The CDR3 contains 16 residues. Germline V CDR1 and CDR2: MGHRA, YSYEKL. CDR3 sequence reads: CASSQEGDTSTDTQYF. CDR3 nucleotides: TGCGCCAGCAGCCAAGAAGGAGACACTAGCACAGATACGCAGTATTTT.

V is TRBV29-1 and J is TRBJ1-1; weak D call: TRBD1 (5 bases). Germline loops: CDR1 SQVTM, CDR2 ANQGSEA. This CDR3 is built from 12 residues. This chain's CDR3 is CAGRAMNTEAFF. Written as DNA, the CDR3 is TGCGCGGGGCGGGCCATGAACACTGAAGCTTTCTTT.

The rearrangement uses TRBV5-1 and TRBJ2-7; weak D call: TRBD1 (5 bases). Trimming removed 1 base at V and 0 bases at J, with 11 bases between. The CDR3 has 15 amino acids. Germline V gives CDR1 SGHRS, CDR2 YFSETQ. CDR3 bases: TGCGCCAGCAGCTTGCAGGGTTCAAACTCCTACGAGCAGTACTTC. Encoded protein: CASSLQGSNSYEQYF. Drawing the rest from reference TRBV5-1 and TRBJ2-7, the complete variable domain is KAGVTQTPRYLIKTRGQQVTLSCSPISGHRSVSWYQQTPGQGLQFLFEYFSETQRNKGNFPGRFSGRQFSNSRSEMNVSTLELGDSALYLCASSLQGSNSYEQYFGPGTRLTVT.

This clonotype has a handful of counts. The chain recombines TRBV28 with TRBJ1-2; no clear D gene. The length of the CDR3 is 13 residues. The V end was cut by 6 bases, the J end by 4 bases, with 12 bases between. Germline V gene data show CDR1 as MDHEN and CDR2 as SYDVKM. CDR3 region: CASSVLGLYGYTF. CDR3 sequence (DNA): TGTGCCAGCAGCGTCCTCGGCCTCTATGGCTACACCTTC.

This clonotype showed up just a few times. J is TRBJ2-7 and V is TRBV2; a possible D gene is TRBD1 (6 bases). The CDR3 extends over 17 amino acids. From germline, CDR1 is SNHLY and CDR2 FYNNEI. The V and J ends lost 3 bases and 2 bases respectively, with 20 bases between them. CDR3 region: CASSDPTNRDTTYEQYF. The DNA of the CDR3 is TGTGCCAGCAGTGACCCCACAAACCGGGACACCACCTACGAGCAGTACTTC.

The CDR3 reads CASSPSRYHAEAFF. CDR3 nucleotides: TGTGCCAGCTCACCAAGTAGGTATCACGCTGAAGCTTTCTTT. The chain joins TRBV18 to TRBJ1-1; D call uncertain. The CDR3 has 14 residues. Trimming cost V 2 bases and J 6 bases, with 13 bases left between them. Germline CDR1 is KGHSH and CDR2 is LQKENI.

This clonotype occurred a few times. The CDR3 protein is CASSLSPDGPYGYTF. CDR3 nucleotides: TGTGCCAGCAGTTTATCCCCGGACGGCCCCTATGGCTACACCTTC. This chain uses TRBV27 with TRBJ1-2; D not resolved. CDR1 MNHEY and CDR2 SMNVEV come from the germline V gene (reference sequence). V was cut by 0 bases and J by 4 bases, with 12 bases left in between. The CDR3 is 15 amino acids.

This sequence joins TRBV18 and TRBJ1-2, with D possibly matching TRBD1 (5 bases). V was trimmed by 2 bases and J by 6 bases, leaving 10 bases between them. This CDR3 is 13 amino acids long. Germline CDR1 and CDR2: KGHSH and LQKENI. The CDR3 region has the DNA TGTGCCAGCTCACCAATCCCCAGGGATGGCTACACCTTC. It translates to CASSPIPRDGYTF.

This clonotype was observed a handful of times. The chain uses TRBV25-1 and TRBJ2-7; perhaps D is TRBD1 or TRBD2 (5 bases each). V was shortened by 5 bases and J by 1 base, with 18 bases between the two germline ends. This CDR3 has 16 residues. CDR1 and CDR2 (germline): MGHDK, SYGVNS. CDR3 amino acids: CASSSSGTHFSYEQYF. Here the CDR3 DNA reads TGTGCCAGCAGTTCGTCCGGGACGCACTTTTCCTACGAGCAGTACTTC.

The chain uses TRBV6-2 or TRBV6-3 and TRBJ2-3, with TRBD1 identical over 7 bases. The CDR3 is made up of 13 amino acids. Germline CDR1 reads MNHEY; CDR2 reads SVGEGT. V was clipped by 6 bases and J by 4 bases; unmatched bases: 4. CDR3 in amino acids: CASRQTGADTQYF. The CDR3 nucleotides read TGTGCCAGCAGGCAAACAGGGGCAGATACGCAGTATTTT.